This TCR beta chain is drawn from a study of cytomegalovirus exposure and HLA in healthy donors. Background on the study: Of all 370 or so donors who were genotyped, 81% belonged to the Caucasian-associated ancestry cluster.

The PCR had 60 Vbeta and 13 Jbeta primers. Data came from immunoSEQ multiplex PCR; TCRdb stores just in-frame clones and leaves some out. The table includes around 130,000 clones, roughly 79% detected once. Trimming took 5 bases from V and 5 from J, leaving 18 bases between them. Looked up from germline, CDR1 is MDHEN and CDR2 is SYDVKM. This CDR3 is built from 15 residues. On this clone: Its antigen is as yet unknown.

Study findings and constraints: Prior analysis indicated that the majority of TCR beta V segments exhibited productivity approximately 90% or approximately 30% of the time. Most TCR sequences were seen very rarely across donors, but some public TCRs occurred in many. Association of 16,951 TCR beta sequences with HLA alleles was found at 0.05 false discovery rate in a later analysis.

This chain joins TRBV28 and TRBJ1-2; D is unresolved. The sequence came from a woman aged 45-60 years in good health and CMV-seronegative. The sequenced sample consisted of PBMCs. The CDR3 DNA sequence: TGTGCCAGCAGTCCGTACGGGCGGGAACGATATGGCTACACCTTC. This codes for CASSPYGRERYGYTF.